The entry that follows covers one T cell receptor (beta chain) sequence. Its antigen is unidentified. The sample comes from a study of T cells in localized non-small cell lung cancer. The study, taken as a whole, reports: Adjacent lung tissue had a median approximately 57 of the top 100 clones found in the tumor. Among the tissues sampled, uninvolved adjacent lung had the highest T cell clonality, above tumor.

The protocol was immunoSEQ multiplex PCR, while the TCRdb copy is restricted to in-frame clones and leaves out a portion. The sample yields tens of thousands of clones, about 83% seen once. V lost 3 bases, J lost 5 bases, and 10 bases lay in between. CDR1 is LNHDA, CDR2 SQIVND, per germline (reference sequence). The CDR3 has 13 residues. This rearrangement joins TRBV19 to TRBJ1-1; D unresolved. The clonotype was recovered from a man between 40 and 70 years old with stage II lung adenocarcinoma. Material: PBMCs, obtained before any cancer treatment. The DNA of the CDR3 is TGTGCCAGTAGTATTACCCAGAGGACTGAAGCTTTCTTT. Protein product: CASSITQRTEAFF. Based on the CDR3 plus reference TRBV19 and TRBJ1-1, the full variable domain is DGGITQSPKYLFRKEGQNVTLSCEQNLNHDAMYWYRQDPGQGLRLIYYSQIVNDFQKGDIAEGYSVSREKKESFPLTVTSAQKNPTAFYLCASSITQRTEAFFGQGTRLTVV.